Listed here is a single T cell receptor (beta chain). The antigen is not known. Investigators reverse transcribed all isolated RNA, so they sequenced expressed TCRB transcripts. The data were produced by immunoSEQ multiplex PCR, yet TCRdb's version contains in-frame clones alone and is incomplete. In the table there are some 640,000 clones, about 14% of which are singletons. Germline CDR1 GTSNPN, CDR2 SVGIG (reference sequence). This CDR3 has 15 amino acids. Trimming removed 4 bases from V and 2 bases from J; junction bases left unmatched: 9. CD4+ cells of the naive, central memory, regulatory and stem cell-like memory types were sorted via CD45RO/CCR7/CD25/CD127/CD95/CD27. The sample is drawn from a study of beta chain features in type 1 diabetes. Study-wide findings and caveats: Patients with Type 1 diabetes showed moderately but significantly shorter TCRB CDR3s in all four CD4+ subsets.

Material for sequencing was naive CD4+ T cells from blood. The gene calls are TRBV30 and TRBJ2-7; 9 bases match TRBD1. The receptor comes from a man aged 18 to 30 with type 1 diabetes. CDR3 residues: CAWTDRDRDPYEQYF. The CDR3 region has the DNA TGTGCCTGGACAGATAGGGACAGGGATCCCTACGAGCAGTACTTC.